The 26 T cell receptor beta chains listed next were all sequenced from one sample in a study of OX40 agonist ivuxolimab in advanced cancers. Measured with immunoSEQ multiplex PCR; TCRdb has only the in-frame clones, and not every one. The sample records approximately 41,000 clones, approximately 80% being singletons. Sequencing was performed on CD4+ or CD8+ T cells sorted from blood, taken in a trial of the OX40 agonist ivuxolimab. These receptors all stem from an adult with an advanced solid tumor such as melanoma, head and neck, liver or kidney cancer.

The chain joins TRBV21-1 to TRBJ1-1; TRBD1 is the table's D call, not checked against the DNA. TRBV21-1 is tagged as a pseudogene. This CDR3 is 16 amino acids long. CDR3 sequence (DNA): TGTGCCAGCAGCACCCGGAACCGGGACAGGGGCAATGAAGCTTTCTTT. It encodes CASSTRNRDRGNEAFF.

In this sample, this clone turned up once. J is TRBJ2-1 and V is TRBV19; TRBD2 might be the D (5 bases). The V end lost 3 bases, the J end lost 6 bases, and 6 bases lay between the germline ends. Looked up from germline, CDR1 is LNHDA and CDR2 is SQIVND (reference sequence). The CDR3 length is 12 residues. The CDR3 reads CASSMDFNEQFF. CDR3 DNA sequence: TGTGCCAGTAGTATGGACTTCAATGAGCAGTTCTTC. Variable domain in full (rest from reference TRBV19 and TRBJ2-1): DGGITQSPKYLFRKEGQNVTLSCEQNLNHDAMYWYRQDPGQGLRLIYYSQIVNDFQKGDIAEGYSVSREKKESFPLTVTSAQKNPTAFYLCASSMDFNEQFFGPGTRLTVL.

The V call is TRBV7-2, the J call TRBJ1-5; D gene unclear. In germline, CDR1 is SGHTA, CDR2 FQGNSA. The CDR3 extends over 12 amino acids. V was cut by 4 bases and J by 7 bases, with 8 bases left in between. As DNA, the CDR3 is TGTGCCAGCAGCTCCAACAGACAGCCCCAGCATTTT. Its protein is CASSSNRQPQHF.

CDR3 loop: CASTYLSSGRAAEQFF. CDR3 nucleotides: TGTGCCAGCACCTACCTTAGCAGCGGGAGGGCCGCTGAGCAGTTCTTC. This chain links TRBV5-4 with TRBJ2-1, with TRBD2 matching over 10 bases. The CDR3 loop spans 16 amino acids. V shed 6 bases, J shed 9 bases, and the junction held 15 bases outside the gene matches. Germline-derived CDR1 and CDR2 are SGHNT and YYREEE (reference sequence). Full variable domain (rest looked up from reference TRBV5-4 and TRBJ2-1): ETGVTQSPTHLIKTRGQQVTLRCSSQSGHNTVSWYQQALGQGPQFIFQYYREEENGRGNFPPRFSGLQFPNYSSELNVNALELDDSALYLCASTYLSSGRAAEQFFGPGTRLTVL.

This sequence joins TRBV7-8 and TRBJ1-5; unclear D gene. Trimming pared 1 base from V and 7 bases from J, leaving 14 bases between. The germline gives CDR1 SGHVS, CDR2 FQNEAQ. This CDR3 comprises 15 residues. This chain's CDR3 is CASSLEGGREQPQHF. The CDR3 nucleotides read TGTGCCAGCAGCTTAGAAGGTGGGCGCGAACAGCCCCAGCATTTT.

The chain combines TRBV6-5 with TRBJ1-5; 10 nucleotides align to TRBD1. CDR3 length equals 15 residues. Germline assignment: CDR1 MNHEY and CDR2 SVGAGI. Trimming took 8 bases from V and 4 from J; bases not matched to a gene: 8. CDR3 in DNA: TGTGCCAGCTCCCCGGGGGACAGGGGAAATCAGCCCCAGCATTTT. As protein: CASSPGDRGNQPQHF.

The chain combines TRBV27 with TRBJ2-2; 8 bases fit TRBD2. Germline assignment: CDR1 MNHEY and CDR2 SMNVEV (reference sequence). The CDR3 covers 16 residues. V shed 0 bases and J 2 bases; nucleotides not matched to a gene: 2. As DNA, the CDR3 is TGTGCCAGCAGTTTATCGCTAGCGGGTAACACCGGGGAGCTGTTTTTT. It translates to CASSLSLAGNTGELFF.

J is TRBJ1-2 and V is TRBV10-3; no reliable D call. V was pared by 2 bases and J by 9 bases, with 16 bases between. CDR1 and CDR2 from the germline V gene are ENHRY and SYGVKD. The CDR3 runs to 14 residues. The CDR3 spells CAISEEGGPPSYTF. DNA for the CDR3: TGTGCCATCAGTGAGGAGGGTGGACCTCCGAGCTACACCTTC.

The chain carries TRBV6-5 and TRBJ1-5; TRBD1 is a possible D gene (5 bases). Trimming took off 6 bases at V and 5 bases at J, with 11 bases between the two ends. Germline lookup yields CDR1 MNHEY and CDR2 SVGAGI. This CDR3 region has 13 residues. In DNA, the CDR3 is TGTGCCAGCAGAAGGGGAGGGGATCAGCCCCAGCATTTT. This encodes CASRRGGDQPQHF.

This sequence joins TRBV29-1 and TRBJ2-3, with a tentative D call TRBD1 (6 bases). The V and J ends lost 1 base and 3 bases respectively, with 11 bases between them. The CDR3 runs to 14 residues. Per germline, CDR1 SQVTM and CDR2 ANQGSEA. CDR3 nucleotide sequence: TGCAGCGTTGAAGGGGCAGGGGTTACAGATACGCAGTATTTT. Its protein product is CSVEGAGVTDTQYF.

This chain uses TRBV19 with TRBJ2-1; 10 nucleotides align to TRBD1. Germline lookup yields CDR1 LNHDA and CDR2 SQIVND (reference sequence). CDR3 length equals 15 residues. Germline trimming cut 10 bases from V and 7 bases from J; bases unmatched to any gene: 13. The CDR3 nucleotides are TGTGCCACCCAACCCCGACAGGGGGCGCGAAATGAGCAGTTCTTC. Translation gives CATQPRQGARNEQFF.

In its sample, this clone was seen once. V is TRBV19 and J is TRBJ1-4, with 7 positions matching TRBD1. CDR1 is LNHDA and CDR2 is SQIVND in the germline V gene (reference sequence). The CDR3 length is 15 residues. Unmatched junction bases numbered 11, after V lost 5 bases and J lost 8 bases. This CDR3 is CASSPQTGRGEKLFF. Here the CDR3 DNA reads TGTGCCAGTAGTCCCCAGACAGGGAGAGGAGAAAAACTGTTTTTT.

CDR3 residues: CASSPASTDTQYF. The CDR3 DNA reads TGTGCCAGCAGCCCCGCTAGCACAGATACGCAGTATTTT. The V and J genes are TRBV28 and TRBJ2-3; unclear D gene. Trimming cost V 6 bases and J 0 bases, with 7 bases left between them. Looked up from germline, CDR1 is MDHEN and CDR2 is SYDVKM. CDR3 length equals 13 residues.

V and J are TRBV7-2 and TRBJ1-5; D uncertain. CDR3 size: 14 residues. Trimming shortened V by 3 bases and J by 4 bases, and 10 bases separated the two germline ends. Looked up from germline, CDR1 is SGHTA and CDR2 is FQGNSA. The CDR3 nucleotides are TGTGCCAGCAGCTTGCGATTGGGGAATCAGCCCCAGCATTTT. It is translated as CASSLRLGNQPQHF. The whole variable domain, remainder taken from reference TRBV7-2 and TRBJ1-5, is GAGVSQSPSNKVTEKGKDVELRCDPISGHTALYWYRQSLGQGLEFLIYFQGNSAPDKSGLPSDRFSAERTGGSVSTLTIQRTQQEDSAVYLCASSLRLGNQPQHFGDGTRLSIL.

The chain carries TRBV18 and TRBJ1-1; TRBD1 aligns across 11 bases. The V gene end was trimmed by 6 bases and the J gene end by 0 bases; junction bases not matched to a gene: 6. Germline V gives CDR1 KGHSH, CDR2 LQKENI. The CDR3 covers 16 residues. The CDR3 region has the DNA TGTGCCAGCTCGCGGGACAGGGGGAGTATGAACACTGAAGCTTTCTTT. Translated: CASSRDRGSMNTEAFF.

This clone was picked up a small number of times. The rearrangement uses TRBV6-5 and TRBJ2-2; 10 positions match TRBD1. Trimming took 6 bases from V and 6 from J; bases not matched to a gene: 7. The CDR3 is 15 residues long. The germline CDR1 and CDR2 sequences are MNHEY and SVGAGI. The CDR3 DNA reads TGTGCCAGCAGCCGCGGACAGGGGGACGCCGGGGAGCTGTTTTTT. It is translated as CASSRGQGDAGELFF.

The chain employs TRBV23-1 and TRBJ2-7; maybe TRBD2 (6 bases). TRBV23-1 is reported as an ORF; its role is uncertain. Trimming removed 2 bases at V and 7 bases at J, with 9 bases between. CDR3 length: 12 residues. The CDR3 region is CASSQAGREQYF. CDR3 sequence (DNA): TGCGCCAGCAGTCAAGCAGGGAGGGAGCAGTACTTC.

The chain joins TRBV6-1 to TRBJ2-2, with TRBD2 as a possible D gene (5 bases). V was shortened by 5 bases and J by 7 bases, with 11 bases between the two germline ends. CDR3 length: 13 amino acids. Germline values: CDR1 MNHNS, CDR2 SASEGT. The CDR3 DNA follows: TGTGCCAGCAGTCATAGCGTGGTCGGGGAGCTGTTTTTT. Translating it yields CASSHSVVGELFF.

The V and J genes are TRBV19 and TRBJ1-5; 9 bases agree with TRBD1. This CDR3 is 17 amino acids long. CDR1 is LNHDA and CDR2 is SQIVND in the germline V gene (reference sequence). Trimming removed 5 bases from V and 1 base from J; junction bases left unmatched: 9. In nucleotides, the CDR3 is TGTGCCAGTAGTCGCCGGGACAGGGATACAAGCAATCAGCCCCAGCATTTT. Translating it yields CASSRRDRDTSNQPQHF.

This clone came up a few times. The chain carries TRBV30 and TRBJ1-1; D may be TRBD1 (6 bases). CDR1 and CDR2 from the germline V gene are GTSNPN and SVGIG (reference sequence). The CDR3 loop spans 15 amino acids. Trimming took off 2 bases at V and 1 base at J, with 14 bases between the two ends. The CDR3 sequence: CAWSPPDRTNTEAFF. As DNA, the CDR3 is TGTGCCTGGAGTCCCCCAGACAGGACGAACACTGAAGCTTTCTTT.

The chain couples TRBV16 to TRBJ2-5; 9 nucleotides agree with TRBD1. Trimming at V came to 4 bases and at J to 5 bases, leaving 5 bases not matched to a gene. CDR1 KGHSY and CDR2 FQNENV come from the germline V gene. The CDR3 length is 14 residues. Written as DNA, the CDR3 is TGTGCCAGCAGCCGCGGACAGGGGATGGAGACCCAGTACTTC. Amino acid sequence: CASSRGQGMETQYF. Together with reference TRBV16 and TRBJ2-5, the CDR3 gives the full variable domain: GEEVAQTPKHLVRGEGQKAKLYCAPIKGHSYVFWYQQVLKNEFKFLISFQNENVFDETGMPKERFSAKCLPNSPCSLEIQATKLEDSAVYFCASSRGQGMETQYFGPGTRLLVL.

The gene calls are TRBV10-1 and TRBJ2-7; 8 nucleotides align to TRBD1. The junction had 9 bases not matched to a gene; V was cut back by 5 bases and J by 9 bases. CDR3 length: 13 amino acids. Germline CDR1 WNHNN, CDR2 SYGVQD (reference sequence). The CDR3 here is CASSRTGSTVQYF. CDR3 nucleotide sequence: TGCGCCAGCAGTAGGACAGGGTCTACGGTGCAGTACTTC.

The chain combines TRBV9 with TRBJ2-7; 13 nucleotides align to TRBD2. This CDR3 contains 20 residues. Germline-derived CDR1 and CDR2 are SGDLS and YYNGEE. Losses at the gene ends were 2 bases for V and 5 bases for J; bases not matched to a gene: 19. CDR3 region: CASSVQGDGTSGIMRNEQYF. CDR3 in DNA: TGTGCCAGCAGCGTCCAGGGGGATGGGACTAGCGGGATAATGAGAAACGAGCAGTACTTC.

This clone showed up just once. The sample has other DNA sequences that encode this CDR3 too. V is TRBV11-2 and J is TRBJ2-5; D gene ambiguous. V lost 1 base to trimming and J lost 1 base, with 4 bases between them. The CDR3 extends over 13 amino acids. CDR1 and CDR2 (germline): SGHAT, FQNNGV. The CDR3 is CASSLGSQETQYF. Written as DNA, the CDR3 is TGTGCCAGCAGCTTAGGCTCCCAAGAGACCCAGTACTTC.

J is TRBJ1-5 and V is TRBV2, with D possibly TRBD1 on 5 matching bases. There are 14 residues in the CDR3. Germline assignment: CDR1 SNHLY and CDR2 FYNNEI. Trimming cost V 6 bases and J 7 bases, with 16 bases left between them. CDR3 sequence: CASRAGEGDQPQHF. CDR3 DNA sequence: TGTGCCAGCAGGGCGGGTGAAGGGGACCAGCCCCAGCATTTT.

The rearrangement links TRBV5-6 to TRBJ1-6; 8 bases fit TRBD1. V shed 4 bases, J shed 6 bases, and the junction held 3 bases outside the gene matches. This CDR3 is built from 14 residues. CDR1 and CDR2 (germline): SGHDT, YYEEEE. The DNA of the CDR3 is TGTGCCAGCAGCCCGGGACAGGTTAATTCACCCCTCCACTTT. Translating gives CASSPGQVNSPLHF.